Listed here are 21 T cell receptor beta chains from one sample, sequenced in a study of T cell responses to AZD1222 COVID-19 vaccine. Method: immunoSEQ multiplex PCR; TCRdb's copy keeps in-frame clones and lacks some. This table holds over 100,000 clones, approximately 88% found once. The sample was peripheral blood, taken on day 0 of AZD1222 vaccination. The receptors were sampled from an adult in good health.

This clone was counted a single time. The chain combines TRBV19 with TRBJ1-5, with 7 bases matching TRBD1. J was trimmed by 3 bases and V by 5 bases; bases with no gene match: 10. This CDR3 spans 16 amino acids. Germline values: CDR1 LNHDA, CDR2 SQIVND (reference sequence). The chain's CDR3 is CASSPFRDSYNQPQHF. The DNA of the CDR3 is TGTGCCAGTAGTCCTTTCCGGGACAGTTACAATCAGCCCCAGCATTTT.

The chain links TRBV24-1 to TRBJ2-1, with D possibly TRBD2 on 6 matching bases. This CDR3 is 16 amino acids long. The V end was cut by 3 bases, the J end by 6 bases, with 17 bases between. The germline V gene has CDR1 KGHDR and CDR2 SFDVKD. The chain's CDR3 is CATSDPGTRRFNEQFF. The CDR3 nucleotides are TGTGCCACCAGTGATCCCGGGACTCGAAGGTTCAATGAGCAGTTCTTC.

The V and J genes are TRBV5-1 and TRBJ2-4; D ambiguous. This CDR3 has 16 amino acids. Germline CDR1 reads SGHRS; CDR2 reads YFSETQ. V lost 1 base, J lost 0 bases, and 11 bases lay in between. The chain's CDR3 is CASSLSDSIAKNIQYF. CDR3 in DNA: TGCGCCAGCAGCTTGTCAGACTCTATAGCCAAAAACATTCAGTACTTC.

The chain recombines TRBV20-1 with TRBJ1-2, with D perhaps TRBD1 (6 bases). CDR3 length: 16 amino acids. CDR1 and CDR2 from the germline V gene are DFQATT and SNEGSKA (reference sequence). V dropped 3 bases and J dropped 3 bases, with 20 bases sitting between them. The DNA for the CDR3 is TGCAGTGCTAGTATCCTTGTGGGGGCGCGAGACTATGGCTACACCTTC. Translated, it gives CSASILVGARDYGYTF.

V usage is TRBV19 and J usage is TRBJ2-2; maybe TRBD1 (6 bases). Germline CDR1 reads LNHDA; CDR2 reads SQIVND (reference sequence). Deletions cut 7 bases from V and 3 bases from J, with 9 bases between. The CDR3 totals 13 residues. The CDR3 DNA reads TGTGCCAGTAATACAGGGCACACCGGGGAGCTGTTTTTT. Translating gives CASNTGHTGELFF.

V is TRBV5-1 and J is TRBJ2-5; D is ambiguous. Germline CDR1 and CDR2: SGHRS and YFSETQ. The CDR3 runs 13 residues. Trimming cost V 5 bases and J 2 bases, with 10 bases left between them. CDR3 protein: CASSSMGQETQYF. The CDR3 nucleotides are TGCGCCAGCAGTTCCATGGGACAAGAGACCCAGTACTTC.

This clone was seen once. J is TRBJ1-5 and V is TRBV5-5; D may be TRBD1 (5 bases). This CDR3 comprises 14 residues. The germline gives CDR1 SGHKS, CDR2 YYEKEE (reference sequence). Trimming left V 3 bases short and J 2 bases short, with 9 bases between. CDR3 residues: CASSSGTGNQPQHF. The CDR3 region has the DNA TGTGCCAGCAGCTCAGGGACTGGCAATCAGCCCCAGCATTTT.

Only one count was recorded for this clone. The chain combines TRBV4-3 with TRBJ1-1; D remains ambiguous. Per germline, CDR1 LGHNA and CDR2 YSLEER. The CDR3 has 16 residues. The V end was cut by 1 base, the J end by 5 bases, with 17 bases between. The CDR3 loop is CASSQVYGTVQTEAFF. The CDR3 DNA follows: TGCGCCAGCAGCCAAGTATATGGTACGGTTCAAACTGAAGCTTTCTTT.

This sequence joins TRBV2 and TRBJ1-2, with a weak D call TRBD1 (5 bases). Deletions cut 6 bases from V and 3 bases from J, with 11 bases between. CDR3 length equals 13 residues. The V gene's germline CDR1 is SNHLY and CDR2 FYNNEI. In DNA form, the CDR3 reads TGTGCCAGCAGCGAGGGGTCCGACTATGGCTACACCTTC. Protein product: CASSEGSDYGYTF.

This sequence joins TRBV3-1 (or the pseudogene TRBV3-2) and TRBJ1-1; D not certain. Looked up from germline, CDR1 is LGHDT and CDR2 is YNNKEL (reference sequence). The CDR3 is made up of 14 amino acids. V shed 1 base and J shed 1 base, with 7 bases lying between them. DNA of the CDR3: TGTGCCAGCAGCCAAGGACACCAGAACACTGAAGCTTTCTTT. Translating it yields CASSQGHQNTEAFF.

This chain links TRBV19 with TRBJ1-2; D is unresolved. CDR1 LNHDA and CDR2 SQIVND come from the germline V gene (reference sequence). The CDR3 extends over 15 amino acids. Between the trimmed V and J ends, which lost 6 bases and 3 bases, there was a span of 17 bases. The CDR3 nucleotides read TGTGCCAGTAGCCCCTACCCCGCCCGTTACTATGGCTACACCTTC. Translated: CASSPYPARYYGYTF.

The V and J genes are TRBV28 and TRBJ2-7, with D perhaps TRBD1 (6 bases). Per germline, CDR1 MDHEN and CDR2 SYDVKM. There are 14 residues in the CDR3. V lost 8 bases to trimming and J lost 1 base, with 15 bases between them. CDR3 sequence: CASVKQGISYEQYF. The DNA for the CDR3 is TGTGCCAGCGTGAAACAGGGAATATCCTACGAGCAGTACTTC.

This chain joins TRBV5-1 and TRBJ2-7, with a weak D call TRBD1 (5 bases). The CDR3 runs 16 residues. The V end was cut by 4 bases, the J end by 0 bases, with 17 bases between. Germline values: CDR1 SGHRS, CDR2 YFSETQ. CDR3 sequence: CASSLNTDRISYEQYF. The CDR3 DNA reads as TGCGCCAGCAGCCTGAACACAGACAGAATCTCCTACGAGCAGTACTTC.

The chain couples TRBV20-1 to TRBJ1-2; D unresolved. Germline V gives CDR1 DFQATT, CDR2 SNEGSKA (reference sequence). V was trimmed by 3 bases and J by 0 bases, leaving 17 bases between them. This CDR3 region has 16 residues. CDR3 residues: CSASFTAGKANYGYTF. For the CDR3, the DNA is TGCAGTGCTAGTTTCACAGCGGGGAAAGCTAACTATGGCTACACCTTC.

In regard to this clone: Within the sample, other DNA sequences also encode this same CDR3. This sequence joins TRBV24-1 and TRBJ1-2; D is undetermined. The germline V gene encodes CDR1 KGHDR and CDR2 SFDVKD. The CDR3 contains 13 residues. Deletions cut 1 base from V and 7 bases from J, with 9 bases between. CDR3 coding DNA: TGTGCCACCAGTGATTTCGTGGGCAGTGGCTACACCTTC. This gives the protein CATSDFVGSGYTF.

In DNA form, the CDR3 reads TGTGCCAGCAGCTCAAGGGGGCGGGACACTGAAGCTTTCTTT. Protein product: CASSSRGRDTEAFF. V gene TRBV7-3 combines with J gene TRBJ1-1; TRBD1 aligns across 7 bases. Per germline, CDR1 SGHTA and CDR2 FQGTGA. The V and J ends lost 4 bases and 3 bases, in that order; junction bases with no gene match: 5. This CDR3 spans 14 amino acids. The variable domain in full, with the rest retrieved from reference TRBV7-3 and TRBJ1-1, is GAGVSQTPSNKVTEKGKYVELRCDPISGHTALYWYRQSLGQGPEFLIYFQGTGAADDSGLPNDRFFAVRPEGSVSTLKIQRTERGDSAVYLCASSSRGRDTEAFFGQGTRLTVV.

This clone was seen once. The chain recombines TRBV6-5 with TRBJ1-5, with no clear D. Germline lookup yields CDR1 MNHEY and CDR2 SVGAGI. This CDR3 has 13 residues. V was clipped by 6 bases and J by 11 bases, with 17 bases between them. The CDR3 bases are TGTGCCAGCAGGAGGGAACCCAGCGGAGCCCAGCATTTT. Translation: CASRREPSGAQHF.

In this sample, this clone turned up once. This chain connects TRBV6-2 or TRBV6-3 to TRBJ1-5; TRBD1 might be the D (6 bases). Germline CDR1 reads MNHEY; CDR2 reads SVGEGT. Trimming shortened V by 5 bases and J by 5 bases, and 19 bases separated the two germline ends. The CDR3 is 16 amino acids. The CDR3 protein is CASSGAHLTGYQPQHF. The CDR3 coding sequence is TGTGCCAGCAGTGGGGCTCACCTTACAGGGTATCAGCCCCAGCATTTT.

The sample holds a few counts of this clone. The chain recombines TRBV11-3 with TRBJ2-7; D remains ambiguous. Looked up from germline, CDR1 is SGHNT and CDR2 is YENEEA. Deletions cut 8 bases from V and 3 bases from J, with 11 bases between. The CDR3 covers 12 residues. CDR3 sequence (DNA): TGTGCCAGCGGCAAGGACCGCTACGAGCAGTACTTC. Protein: CASGKDRYEQYF.

The CDR3 reads CASSPLTNSIYEQYF. The CDR3 DNA is TGCGCCAGCAGCCCCCTAACGAATTCAATCTACGAGCAGTACTTC. This chain connects TRBV4-3 to TRBJ2-7; the D is unclear. Germline values: CDR1 LGHNA, CDR2 YSLEER. The V and J ends lost 4 bases and 3 bases respectively, with 16 bases between them. The CDR3 consists of 15 residues.

The V and J genes are TRBV18 and TRBJ1-4, with D possibly matching TRBD1 (5 bases). This CDR3 spans 17 amino acids. Germline V gene lookup returns CDR1 KGHSH and CDR2 LQKENI. The V end lost 3 bases, the J end lost 0 bases, and 14 bases lay between the germline ends. The CDR3: CASSPKQVSTTNEKLFF. The CDR3 DNA reads as TGTGCCAGCTCACCGAAACAGGTCTCCACAACTAATGAAAAACTGTTTTTT. The entire variable domain, with the rest obtained from reference TRBV18 and TRBJ1-4, is as follows: NAGVMQNPRHLVRRRGQEARLRCSPMKGHSHVYWYRQLPEEGLKFMVYLQKENIIDESGMPKERFSAEFPKEGPSILRIQQVVRGDSAAYFCASSPKQVSTTNEKLFFGSGTQLSVL.